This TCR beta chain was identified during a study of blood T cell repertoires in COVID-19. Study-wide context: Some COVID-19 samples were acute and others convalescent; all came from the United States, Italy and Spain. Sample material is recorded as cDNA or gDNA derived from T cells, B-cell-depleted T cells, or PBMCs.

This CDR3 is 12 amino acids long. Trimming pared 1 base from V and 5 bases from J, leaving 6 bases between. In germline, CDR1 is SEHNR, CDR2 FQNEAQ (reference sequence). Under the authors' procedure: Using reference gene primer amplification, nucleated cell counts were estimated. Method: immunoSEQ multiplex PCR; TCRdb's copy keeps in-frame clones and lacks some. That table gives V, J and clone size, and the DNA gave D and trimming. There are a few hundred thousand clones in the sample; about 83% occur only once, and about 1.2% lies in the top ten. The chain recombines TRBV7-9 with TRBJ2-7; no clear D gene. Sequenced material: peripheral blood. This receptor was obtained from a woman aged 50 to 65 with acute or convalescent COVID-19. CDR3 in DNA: TGTGCCAGCAGCTTAGTTTCAGACGAGCAGTACTTC. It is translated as CASSLVSDEQYF. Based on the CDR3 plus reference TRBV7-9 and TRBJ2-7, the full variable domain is DTGVSQNPRHKITKRGQNVTFRCDPISEHNRLYWYRQTLGQGPEFLTYFQNEAQLEKSRLLSDRFSAERPKGSFSTLEIQRTEQGDSAMYLCASSLVSDEQYFGPGTRLTVT.